Listed below are T cell receptor beta chains from one sample, sequenced in a study of blood T cells in healthy people across ages. Each CDR3 protein gets one entry after TCRdb re-called the 5' RACE reads with MiXCR. Of about 580,000 distinct CDR3 sequences in the sample, 47% were seen once. The sample was blood. These receptors came from a man older than 75 in good health. Both conserved end residues are part of each CDR3. Fields, in order: J gene, D gene, V gene, clone size, CDR3 protein, CDR3 DNA. D genes are given only for firm matches. A row's size may be missing; if present it is once, few, many or a size class.

TRBJ2-3 TRBD1 TRBV6-6 many CASSYIRDRAIPDTQYF TGTGCCAGCAGTTACATTCGGGACAGGGCAATCCCAGATACGCAGTATTTT
TRBJ1-6 . TRBV3-1 . CASSQGGRVLGRPLHF TGTGCCAGCAGCCAGGGGGGTCGGGTCCTTGGAAGACCCCTCCACTTT
TRBJ2-1 TRBD2 TRBV20-1 . CSAQGGGRLWEQFF TGCAGTGCTCAGGGTGGCGGGAGACTCTGGGAGCAGTTCTTC
TRBJ2-1 TRBD1 TRBV15 . CATSTGQGSYNERFF TGTGCCACCAGCACCGGACAGGGGTCCTACAATGAGCGGTTCTTC
TRBJ1-5 . TRBV12-3/TRBV12-4 few CASSLWEQPQHF TGTGCCAGCAGTTTATGGGAACAGCCCCAGCATTTT
TRBJ2-2 . TRBV4-3 . CASSQEEGTGELFF TGCGCCAGCAGCCAAGAGGAGGGGACCGGGGAGCTGTTTTTT
TRBJ2-7 . TRBV7-2 . CASSLVNYEQYF TGTGCCAGCAGCTTAGTTAACTACGAGCAGTACTTC
TRBJ2-7 . TRBV6-6 many CASSYSRVGQGEQYF TGTGCCAGCAGTTACTCGAGGGTGGGGCAGGGTGAGCAGTACTTC
TRBJ2-7 TRBD1 TRBV9 . CASNPSGQGLEQYF TGTGCCAGCAACCCCTCGGGACAGGGGCTGGAGCAGTACTTC
TRBJ2-3 TRBD2 TRBV4-1 . CASSQVVERGGLTDTQYF TGCGCCAGCAGCCAAGTCGTCGAGCGGGGGGGCCTCACAGATACGCAGTATTTT
TRBJ2-1 . TRBV7-2 . CASSIARSPSYNEQFF TGTGCCAGCAGCATCGCCAGGTCCCCGTCCTACAATGAGCAGTTCTTC
TRBJ1-1 TRBD1 TRBV5-5 many CASSLGQGVTEAFF TGTGCCAGCAGCTTGGGACAGGGGGTGACTGAAGCTTTCTTT
TRBJ1-2 . TRBV7-2 . CASSLIPRSSSGYTF TGTGCCAGCAGCTTAATTCCTCGGAGTAGTAGTGGCTACACCTTC
TRBJ2-7 . TRBV7-2 few CASSLRTMGSNYEQYF TGTGCCAGCAGCTTAAGGACGATGGGGTCTAACTACGAGCAGTACTTC
TRBJ1-2 . TRBV5-1 once CASSLEGTGTAYGYTF TGCGCCAGCAGCTTGGAGGGAACCGGGACGGCCTATGGCTACACCTTC
TRBJ2-2 TRBD2 TRBV6-6 . CASSYPPSGGNTGELFF TGTGCCAGCAGTTACCCACCGAGCGGGGGGAACACCGGGGAGCTGTTTTTT
TRBJ2-6 . TRBV7-2 . CASSTQAGANVLTF TGTGCCAGCAGCACTCAGGCTGGGGCCAACGTCCTGACTTTC
TRBJ2-7 . TRBV6-5 many CASRLRDLSYEQYF TGTGCCAGCAGACTGCGGGACCTCTCCTACGAGCAGTACTTC
TRBJ2-7 . TRBV14 . CASSQDHFLKQYF TGTGCCAGCAGCCAAGACCACTTCTTGAAGCAGTACTTC
TRBJ1-6 TRBD1 TRBV27 once CASSLTGGSYNSPLHF TGTGCCAGCAGTTTAACAGGGGGTTCCTATAATTCACCCCTCCACTTT
TRBJ2-7 . TRBV7-2 many CASSLHSNSYEQYF TGTGCCAGCAGCTTACATAGCAACAGCTACGAGCAGTACTTC
TRBJ2-3 . TRBV27 . CASNPRGFPDTQYF TGTGCCAGCAACCCCCGGGGCTTTCCAGATACGCAGTATTTT
TRBJ2-7 TRBD2 TRBV7-2 . CASSIRGGGPSYEQYF TGTGCCAGCAGCATAAGGGGCGGGGGGCCCTCCTACGAGCAGTACTTC
TRBJ2-3 . TRBV5-1 many CASSSTTDTQYF TGCGCCAGCAGCTCGACTACAGATACGCAGTATTTT
TRBJ2-3 TRBD2 TRBV20-1 many CSARDGRGLVISDTQYF TGCAGTGCTAGAGATGGGCGGGGACTAGTGATCTCAGATACGCAGTATTTT
TRBJ1-5 . TRBV6-6 many CASSYGGLANQPQHF TGTGCCAGCAGTTACGGTGGTTTAGCCAATCAGCCCCAGCATTTT
TRBJ2-7 TRBD1 TRBV7-2 . CASSLQGQGRYEQYF TGTGCCAGCAGCTTACAAGGACAGGGAAGGTACGAGCAGTACTTC
TRBJ2-7 . TRBV5-1 . CASSLWTTPGEQYF TGCGCCAGCAGCTTGTGGACTACCCCTGGCGAGCAGTACTTC
TRBJ2-4 . TRBV7-2 . CASSFGVGNIQYF TGTGCCAGCAGCTTCGGGGTCGGCAACATTCAGTACTTC
TRBJ1-2 . TRBV5-1 few CASSLGQTSDYGYTF TGCGCCAGCAGCTTGGGACAGACCTCTGACTATGGCTACACCTTC
TRBJ1-4 . TRBV29-1 . CSVGDNEKLFF TGCAGCGTTGGCGATAATGAAAAACTGTTTTTT
TRBJ2-7 TRBD2 TRBV7-3 . CASSLQGTRGPYEQYF TGTGCCAGCAGCTTACAAGGGACTAGGGGTCCCTACGAGCAGTACTTC
TRBJ2-3 . TRBV3-1 few CASGHPASTDTQYF TGTGCCAGCGGCCACCCGGCTAGCACAGATACGCAGTATTTT
TRBJ2-7 TRBD1 TRBV7-2 . CASSRDRASNEQYF TGTGCCAGCAGCAGGGACAGGGCGAGCAATGAGCAGTACTTC
TRBJ1-1 . TRBV12-3/TRBV12-4 . CASSLEPGNTEAFF TGTGCCAGCAGTTTGGAACCGGGGAACACTGAAGCTTTCTTT
TRBJ2-2 . TRBV7-3 few CASSYHSGPTGELFF TGTGCCAGCAGCTACCATAGCGGACCCACCGGGGAGCTGTTTTTT
TRBJ2-1 TRBD2 TRBV27 . CASSFSGRRSYNEQFF TGTGCCAGCAGTTTTAGCGGGAGACGCTCCTACAATGAGCAGTTCTTC
TRBJ2-3 . TRBV20-1 few CSAQIRAAADTQYF TGCAGTGCACAGATTCGGGCAGCGGCAGATACGCAGTATTTT
TRBJ2-7 TRBD2 TRBV20-1 once CSARDPSGRSEQYF TGCAGTGCTAGAGATCCTAGCGGGAGGTCCGAGCAGTACTTC
TRBJ2-1 TRBD2 TRBV24-1 . CATSDPGTSFNEQFF TGTGCCACCAGTGATCCGGGGACTAGTTTCAATGAGCAGTTCTTC
TRBJ1-6 . TRBV6-6 . CASSRRDIGSYNSPLHF TGTGCCAGCAGTCGCCGGGACATAGGATCCTATAATTCACCCCTCCACTTT
TRBJ2-7 TRBD1 TRBV20-1 . CSARAPGQGFYEQYF TGCAGTGCTAGAGCCCCAGGACAGGGGTTCTACGAGCAGTACTTC
TRBJ2-3 TRBD2 TRBV9 many CASSVGLAGDTQYF TGTGCCAGCAGTGTGGGACTAGCGGGGGATACGCAGTATTTT
TRBJ2-1 TRBD1 TRBV5-1 . CASSRLQGYNEQFF TGCGCCAGCAGTAGGTTACAGGGGTACAATGAGCAGTTCTTC
TRBJ1-1 TRBD1 TRBV5-1 . CASSSGGADTEAFF TGCGCCAGCAGCTCAGGGGGCGCGGACACTGAAGCTTTCTTT
TRBJ1-5 TRBD1 TRBV6-7 . CASSRTGGVVGGHQPQHF TGTGCCAGCAGCCGGACAGGGGGCGTTGTCGGGGGCCATCAGCCCCAGCATTTT
TRBJ1-2 . TRBV7-6 . CASSLVHSGTTNYGYTF TGTGCCAGCAGCTTAGTGCATTCAGGGACAACTAACTATGGCTACACCTTC
TRBJ2-5 TRBD2 TRBV20-1 . CSAGLGGYNEQYF TGCAGTGCAGGACTAGGAGGCTACAATGAGCAGTACTTC
TRBJ1-6 TRBD1 TRBV6-5 . CASRPDRGDSPLHF TGTGCCAGCAGGCCAGACAGGGGTGATTCACCCCTCCACTTT
TRBJ2-2 . TRBV7-2 once CASSLVGPRVTGELFF TGTGCCAGCAGCTTAGTTGGCCCTCGTGTCACCGGGGAGCTGTTTTTT
TRBJ1-5 . TRBV6-2/TRBV6-3 . CASNKDSNQPQHF TGTGCCAGCAATAAGGACAGCAATCAGCCCCAGCATTTT
TRBJ1-2 . TRBV7-2 few CASSENPGHAYGYTF TGTGCCAGCAGCGAGAATCCGGGACACGCCTATGGCTACACCTTC
TRBJ2-1 . TRBV27 . CASSQKGHSSSYNEQFF TGTGCCAGCAGTCAAAAGGGACACTCGAGTTCTTACAATGAGCAGTTCTTC
TRBJ2-1 . TRBV5-6 few CASSLGPKGEQFF TGTGCCAGCAGCTTGGGACCTAAGGGCGAGCAGTTCTTC
TRBJ2-3 . TRBV5-5 . CASSPGPGEVADTQYF TGTGCCAGCAGCCCGGGGCCGGGGGAGGTGGCAGATACGCAGTATTTT
TRBJ2-7 . TRBV21-1 few CASSGGQGVDEQYF TGTGCCAGCAGCGGGGGACAGGGAGTGGACGAGCAGTACTTC
TRBJ2-7 TRBD2 TRBV20-1 . CSACGGVYEQYF TGCAGTGCTTGCGGGGGAGTCTACGAGCAGTACTTC